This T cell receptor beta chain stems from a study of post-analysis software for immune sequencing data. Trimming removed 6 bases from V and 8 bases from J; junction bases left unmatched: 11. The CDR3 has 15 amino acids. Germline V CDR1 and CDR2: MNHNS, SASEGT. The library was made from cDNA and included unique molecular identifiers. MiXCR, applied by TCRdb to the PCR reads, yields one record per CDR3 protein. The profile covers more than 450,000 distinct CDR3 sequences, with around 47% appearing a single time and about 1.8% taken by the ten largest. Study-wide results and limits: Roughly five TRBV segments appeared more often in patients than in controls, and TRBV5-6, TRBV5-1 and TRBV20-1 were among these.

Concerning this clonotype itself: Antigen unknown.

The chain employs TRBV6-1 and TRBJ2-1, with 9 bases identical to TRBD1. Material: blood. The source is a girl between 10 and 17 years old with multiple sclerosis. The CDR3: CASSPRTGAADEQFF. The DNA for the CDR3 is TGTGCCAGCAGCCCAAGGACAGGGGCTGCGGATGAGCAGTTCTTC.